This TCR beta chain was found in a study of radiation and T cells in renal cell carcinoma. The study's findings and limits: Intratumoral heterogeneity was not captured in these approximately 1 g regions.

Worth noting for this clone: Its antigen is not identified.

The treatment denotes: 15 Gy SBRT to primary tumor, nephrectomy 4 weeks later. This renal cell carcinoma was of the clear cell type. Data came from immunoSEQ multiplex PCR; TCRdb stores just in-frame clones and leaves some out. Of under 25,000 clones in the sample, 50% to 65% are singletons; the top ten hold approximately 12%. The CDR3 extends over 15 amino acids. The ends lost 0 bases at V and 6 bases at J; junction bases unmatched: 4. CDR1 is SGDLS, CDR2 YYNGEE, per germline. The J gene is TRBJ2-7, the V gene TRBV9; 12 bases agree with TRBD2. Source: tumor tissue, taken from a patient whose treatment included radiotherapy and nephrectomy. The TCR comes from a woman aged 70-85 years with renal cell carcinoma. CDR3 residues: CASSVASGGAGEQYF. The CDR3 DNA sequence: TGTGCCAGCAGCGTAGCTAGCGGGGGGGCCGGCGAGCAGTACTTC.